Below, 12 T cell receptor beta chains from the same sample are listed, as sequenced in a study of CD8+CD57+ T cells in acquired aplastic anemia. Genomic DNA was employed as the template in profiling TCR beta VDJ and CDR3. MiXCR, run by TCRdb on the reads, gives a single entry per CDR3 protein. The table records around 190,000 distinct CDR3 sequences, about 59% of them present only once. The sample taken for sequencing was sorted CD4+, CD8+, or CD8+CD57+ T cells (not recorded which) from PBMCs. These receptors were obtained from a human donor in good health.

The chain combines TRBV20-1 with TRBJ1-5; no firm D call. The length of the CDR3 is 16 residues. From germline, CDR1 is DFQATT and CDR2 SNEGSKA (reference sequence). Deletions cut 3 bases from V and 0 bases from J, with 15 bases between. CDR3 loop: CSASPSGRVSNQPQHF. In DNA form, the CDR3 reads TGCAGTGCTAGCCCTTCCGGGAGAGTTAGCAATCAGCCCCAGCATTTT.

This clonotype was counted between two and nine times. At one end, the junction sequence differs from germline, possibly due to a read error. This sequence joins TRBV7-8 and TRBJ2-3; D is unclear. From germline, CDR1 is SGHVS and CDR2 FQNEAQ. CDR3 length: 13 residues. CDR3 loop: CASSPVDANEQYF. CDR3 sequence (DNA): TGCGCCAGCAGCCCGGTGGACGCCAATGAGCAGTATTTT.

The rearrangement links TRBV20-1 to TRBJ1-1, with 7 bases identical to TRBD1. Per germline, CDR1 DFQATT and CDR2 SNEGSKA (reference sequence). CDR3 length: 13 amino acids. V shed 5 bases, J shed 5 bases, and the junction held 8 bases outside the gene matches. In DNA form, the CDR3 reads TGCAGTGCTGTGGGACAGATCGGTACTGAAGCTTTCTTT. The encoded protein is CSAVGQIGTEAFF.

The rearrangement links TRBV7-7 to TRBJ2-1; TRBD1 agrees at 7 bases. The CDR3 totals 14 residues. V dropped 5 bases and J dropped 4; count of bases not matched to a gene: 5. Per germline, CDR1 SSHAT and CDR2 FNYEAQ (reference sequence). The DNA for the CDR3 is TGTGCCAGCAGCCCGGGACAGCCTTACAATGAGCAGTTCTTC. Protein sequence: CASSPGQPYNEQFF.

There are many counts of this clonotype. This chain joins TRBV4-1 and TRBJ1-1; no firm D call. The CDR3 spans 12 residues. CDR1 and CDR2 (germline): MGHRA, YSYEKL. V lost 6 bases, J lost 0 bases, and 5 bases lay in between. The chain's CDR3 is CASRAVNTEAFF. The CDR3 DNA follows: TGCGCCAGCAGGGCAGTGAACACTGAAGCTTTCTTT.

There are many counts of this clonotype. The genes are TRBV6-5 and TRBJ2-7; D unresolved. This CDR3 has 13 amino acids. Trimming stripped 3 bases from V and 3 bases from J, with 9 bases between. Germline loops: CDR1 MNHEY, CDR2 SVGAGI. CDR3 nucleotide sequence: TGTGCCAGCAGTTATTCGTATTTCTACGAGCAGTACTTC. This sequence encodes CASSYSYFYEQYF.

This clonotype was counted ten times or more. The chain recombines TRBV4-3 with TRBJ2-7; TRBD2 matches 7 bases. CDR1 is LGHNA, CDR2 YSLEER, per germline. Trimming at V came to 0 bases and at J to 4 bases, leaving 6 bases not matched to a gene. The CDR3 has 15 residues. CDR3 region: CASSQDRGVGYEQYF. In nucleotides, the CDR3 is TGCGCCAGCAGCCAAGATCGGGGGGTTGGTTACGAGCAGTACTTC.

This clonotype was recorded a few times. The CDR3: CASSPGLLPPPYEQYF. The CDR3 DNA sequence: TGTGCCAGCAGCCCCGGCTTACTACCTCCCCCCTACGAGCAGTACTTC. The chain links TRBV7-9 to TRBJ2-7, with D unresolved. Germline assignment: CDR1 SEHNR and CDR2 FQNEAQ (reference sequence). Trimming took off 5 bases at V and 2 bases at J, with 19 bases between the two ends. CDR3 size: 16 residues.

This sequence joins TRBV7-9 and TRBJ2-7; 9 bases line up with TRBD1. Germline CDR1 SEHNR, CDR2 FQNEAQ (reference sequence). J was trimmed by 3 bases and V by 5 bases; bases with no gene match: 11. This CDR3 comprises 16 residues. The CDR3 here is CASSLDQDRGLYEQYF. The CDR3 DNA follows: TGTGCCAGCAGCCTCGATCAGGACAGGGGCCTCTACGAGCAGTACTTC.

This sequence joins TRBV7-3 and TRBJ2-3, with 7 bases fitting TRBD2. CDR1 SGHTA and CDR2 FQGTGA come from the germline V gene. Unmatched junction bases numbered 6, after V lost 3 bases and J lost 3 bases. This CDR3 comprises 15 residues. This chain's CDR3 is CASSLDGGGTDTQYF. In nucleotides, the CDR3 is TGTGCCAGCAGCTTGGATGGCGGGGGAACAGATACGCAGTATTTT.

V is TRBV12-3 or TRBV12-4 and J is TRBJ2-7; TRBD2 aligns across 10 bases. The junction had 11 bases not matched to a gene; V was cut back by 5 bases and J by 4 bases. CDR3 length: 16 amino acids. The CDR3 here is CASSARLAGVGYEQYF. CDR3 nucleotide sequence: TGTGCCAGCAGTGCTAGGCTAGCGGGAGTGGGGTACGAGCAGTACTTC.

The chain recombines TRBV5-1 with TRBJ2-7, with TRBD2 identical over 13 bases. Trimming at V came to 4 bases and at J to 3 bases, leaving 4 bases not matched to a gene. CDR1 is SGHRS, CDR2 YFSETQ, per germline. The CDR3 runs to 15 residues. The CDR3 sequence is CASSLRTSGSYEQYF. CDR3 sequence (DNA): TGCGCCAGCAGCCTTAGGACTAGCGGGAGCTACGAGCAGTACTTC. The whole variable domain, remainder taken from reference TRBV5-1 and TRBJ2-7, is KAGVTQTPRYLIKTRGQQVTLSCSPISGHRSVSWYQQTPGQGLQFLFEYFSETQRNKGNFPGRFSGRQFSNSRSEMNVSTLELGDSALYLCASSLRTSGSYEQYFGPGTRLTVT.